Here is one T cell receptor beta chain with its context. This sample is drawn from a study of T cell changes during pregnancy in multiple sclerosis. The CDR3 length is 17 residues. CDR1 is SEHNR and CDR2 is FQNEAQ in the germline V gene (reference sequence). Trimming removed 0 bases at V and 13 bases at J, with 27 bases between. Libraries were prepared by immunoSEQ multiplex PCR; TCRdb keeps only in-frame clonotypes and omits some of them. The top ten clones hold about 0.18% of a sample with 45,000 to 70,000 clones, approximately 90% of them seen once. The TCR was taken from a female donor in good health, enrolled as a control in a pregnancy study. The chain is built from TRBV7-9 and TRBJ1-2, with D tentatively TRBD1 (6 bases). The sample consisted of CD4+ T cells from peripheral blood mononuclear cells, taken after pregnancy. CDR3: CASSLAVGRAGGDSGTF. The CDR3 DNA reads TGTGCCAGCAGCTTAGCAGTGGGCCGGGCGGGGGGCGATTCGGGCACCTTC. Full variable domain (rest looked up from reference TRBV7-9 and TRBJ1-2): DTGVSQNPRHKITKRGQNVTFRCDPISEHNRLYWYRQTLGQGPEFLTYFQNEAQLEKSRLLSDRFSAERPKGSFSTLEIQRTEQGDSAMYLCASSLAVGRAGGDSGTFGSGTRLTVV.